Presented here are 31 T cell receptor beta chains from one specimen sequenced in a study of T cell responses to AZD1222 COVID-19 vaccine. Only in-frame clones appear in the TCRdb table, and some are missing; sequencing was by immunoSEQ multiplex PCR. The table includes around 120,000 clones, about 88% detected once. Sequencing was performed on peripheral blood, taken on day 0 of MenACWY control vaccination. These receptors were obtained from an adult in good health.

The CDR3: CASSLVAGTSGRRGEQYF. The CDR3 DNA follows: TGTGCCAGCAGCTTAGTGGCCGGGACTAGCGGGAGGAGGGGTGAGCAGTACTTC. The chain couples TRBV7-2 to TRBJ2-7, with 15 bases identical to TRBD2. This CDR3 contains 18 residues. Germline CDR1 reads SGHTA; CDR2 reads FQGNSA. Trimming removed 1 base from V and 7 bases from J; junction bases left unmatched: 11. Supplemented by reference TRBV7-2 and TRBJ2-7, the full variable domain reads GAGVSQSPSNKVTEKGKDVELRCDPISGHTALYWYRQSLGQGLEFLIYFQGNSAPDKSGLPSDRFSAERTGGSVSTLTIQRTQQEDSAVYLCASSLVAGTSGRRGEQYFGPGTRLTVT.

The chain has TRBV5-1 and TRBJ2-7, with D perhaps matching TRBD1 (6 bases). This CDR3 comprises 15 residues. CDR1 is SGHRS and CDR2 is YFSETQ in the germline V gene. Trimming cost V 1 base and J 6 bases, with 17 bases left between them. Written as DNA, the CDR3 is TGCGCCAGCAGCTTGTCGGGACAAGGGCCTTCCGAGCAGTACTTC. Translated: CASSLSGQGPSEQYF.

V is TRBV10-1 and J is TRBJ2-7; 7 bases map to TRBD1. The CDR3 has 11 amino acids. Germline-derived CDR1 and CDR2 are WNHNN and SYGVQD (reference sequence). J gave up 2 bases and V 8 bases, and 0 bases lay outside the gene matches. DNA for the CDR3: TGCGCCAGCGGGACAGCCTACGAGCAGTACTTC. Protein: CASGTAYEQYF.

This chain uses TRBV28 with TRBJ2-7; TRBD2 aligns across 10 bases. Germline V CDR1 and CDR2: MDHEN, SYDVKM. There are 15 residues in the CDR3. V was pared by 3 bases and J by 4 bases, with 6 bases of the junction left unmatched. The CDR3 here is CASSLGLAGVYEQYF. The CDR3 DNA reads as TGTGCCAGCAGTTTGGGGCTAGCGGGAGTGTACGAGCAGTACTTC. The full variable domain, with the rest looked up from reference TRBV28 and TRBJ2-7, is DVKVTQSSRYLVKRTGEKVFLECVQDMDHENMFWYRQDPGLGLRLIYFSYDVKMKEKGDIPEGYSVSREKKERFSLILESASTNQTSMYLCASSLGLAGVYEQYFGPGTRLTVT.

V gene TRBV18 combines with J gene TRBJ2-7; 7 bases are a match to TRBD1. V was pared by 3 bases and J by 5 bases, with 7 bases of the junction left unmatched. Germline-derived CDR1 and CDR2 are KGHSH and LQKENI. The CDR3 is 14 amino acids. CDR3 sequence reads: CASSPTGSGHEQYF. The CDR3 DNA reads as TGTGCCAGCTCACCGACAGGGTCGGGCCACGAGCAGTACTTC.

J is TRBJ2-5 and V is TRBV4-1, with 8 bases matching TRBD2. The CDR3 is made up of 18 amino acids. Trimming took 0 bases from V and 2 from J; bases not matched to a gene: 11. Germline CDR1 reads MGHRA; CDR2 reads YSYEKL. The CDR3 bases are TGCGCCAGCAGCCAAGATTTTAGAACTAGCGGACTACAAGAGACCCAGTACTTC. Its translation: CASSQDFRTSGLQETQYF.

The J gene is TRBJ2-3, the V gene TRBV28; a weak D match, TRBD1 (7 bases). V shed 8 bases and J shed 3 bases, with 15 bases lying between them. The CDR3 consists of 14 residues. Germline CDR1 MDHEN, CDR2 SYDVKM. The CDR3 protein is CASGTQGGTDTQYF. In DNA form, the CDR3 reads TGTGCCAGCGGAACTCAGGGGGGAACAGATACGCAGTATTTT.

This clone is a singleton in its sample. The V call is TRBV9, the J call TRBJ1-6; D is undetermined. The CDR3 spans 14 residues. In germline, CDR1 is SGDLS, CDR2 YYNGEE. V lost 0 bases and J 6 bases, leaving 7 bases between the germline ends. CDR3 coding DNA: TGTGCCAGCAGCGTAGAGGAGGTTAATTCACCCCTCCACTTT. Its protein product is CASSVEEVNSPLHF.

The genes are TRBV11-2 and TRBJ1-1, with TRBD1 matching over 9 bases. This CDR3 comprises 15 residues. Germline values: CDR1 SGHAT, CDR2 FQNNGV. V dropped 4 bases and J dropped 4; count of bases not matched to a gene: 7. The CDR3 loop is CASSWDRELITEAFF. CDR3 coding DNA: TGTGCCAGCAGCTGGGACAGGGAACTAATCACTGAAGCTTTCTTT.

The chain employs TRBV18 and TRBJ2-1, with 8 bases that match TRBD1. This CDR3 has 18 amino acids. Germline V gene sequence: CDR1 KGHSH, CDR2 LQKENI. Trimming removed 1 base from V and 2 bases from J; junction bases left unmatched: 10. CDR3: CASSPLTRQGKAYNEQFF. CDR3 nucleotide sequence: TGTGCCAGCTCACCACTGACAAGACAGGGGAAAGCCTACAATGAGCAGTTCTTC.

The CDR3 sequence is CASSLEHTNTEAFF. CDR3 coding DNA: TGCGCCAGCAGCTTGGAACATACGAACACTGAAGCTTTCTTT. The chain joins TRBV5-1 to TRBJ1-1, with D hard to call. V was pared by 0 bases and J by 1 base, with 7 bases between. The germline V gene has CDR1 SGHRS and CDR2 YFSETQ. The CDR3 sequence is 14 residues long.

The chain is built from TRBV14 and TRBJ2-1; 13 bases line up with TRBD2. CDR3 size: 16 residues. J was trimmed by 8 bases and V by 2 bases; bases with no gene match: 6. Per the germline V gene, CDR1 is SGHDN and CDR2 is FVKESK. In nucleotides, the CDR3 is TGTGCCAGCAGCCAATCCCGGACTAGCGGGAGACATGAGCAGTTCTTC. Its protein is CASSQSRTSGRHEQFF.

The chain carries TRBV4-1 and TRBJ2-7; 13 bases fit TRBD2. CDR1 is MGHRA, CDR2 YSYEKL, per germline. The CDR3 is 16 amino acids. V was clipped by 1 base and J by 7 bases; unmatched bases: 7. CDR3 in amino acids: CASSQAGTSGMWEQYF. The CDR3 DNA reads as TGCGCCAGCAGCCAAGCCGGGACTAGCGGGATGTGGGAGCAGTACTTC.

The V and J genes are TRBV5-4 and TRBJ2-5, with TRBD1 identical over 7 bases. The germline CDR1 and CDR2 sequences are SGHNT and YYREEE (reference sequence). V dropped 5 bases and J dropped 5; count of bases not matched to a gene: 9. This CDR3 has 14 residues. The DNA for the CDR3 is TGTGCCAGCAGTAGAGGGGGCGCGTTGGAGACCCAGTACTTC. It translates to CASSRGGALETQYF.

The chain joins TRBV6-1 to TRBJ1-5; D uncertain. Germline V lookup: CDR1 MNHNS, CDR2 SASEGT. The CDR3 runs to 14 residues. Trimming cost V 3 bases and J 6 bases, with 12 bases left between them. CDR3 sequence (DNA): TGTGCCAGCAGTGAGGGGTTCCTCGGTCAGCCCCAGCATTTT. Translating gives CASSEGFLGQPQHF.

This sequence joins TRBV10-3 and TRBJ2-7; 7 bases match TRBD1. Germline CDR1 ENHRY, CDR2 SYGVKD. The junction had 4 bases not matched to a gene; V was cut back by 4 bases and J by 1 base. CDR3 length equals 14 residues. CDR3 coding DNA: TGTGCCATCAGTGCAGACAGGGAGTCCTACGAGCAGTACTTC. Translating gives CAISADRESYEQYF.

The chain is built from TRBV6-5 and TRBJ1-2; 7 bases agree with TRBD1. This CDR3 contains 15 residues. CDR1 and CDR2 (germline): MNHEY, SVGAGI. V was pared by 8 bases and J by 6 bases, with 15 bases of the junction left unmatched. In DNA form, the CDR3 reads TGTGCCAGCTCCTCAGGGGTACAGGGGATCGATGGCTACACCTTC. Protein: CASSSGVQGIDGYTF.

As DNA, the CDR3 is TGTGCCAGCACTAGGACTAGCGGGGGCTCCTACAATGAGCAGTTCTTC. Its translation: CASTRTSGGSYNEQFF. The chain is built from TRBV2 and TRBJ2-1; the match to TRBD2 covers 13 bases. V shed 7 bases and J 0 bases; nucleotides not matched to a gene: 3. Germline loops: CDR1 SNHLY, CDR2 FYNNEI. This CDR3 is 16 amino acids long.

CDR3 nucleotides: TGTGCCAGCAGCGGAGGTACGGGGGATACGCAGTATTTT. Protein sequence: CASSGGTGDTQYF. This sequence joins TRBV11-2 and TRBJ2-3; D might be TRBD2 (5 bases). V lost 5 bases and J lost 6, with 12 bases in between. Per the germline V gene, CDR1 is SGHAT and CDR2 is FQNNGV. This CDR3 is built from 13 residues.

This clone was observed once. The chain has TRBV30 and TRBJ2-5; D is uncertain. V lost 0 bases to trimming and J lost 4 bases, with 12 bases between them. This CDR3 comprises 14 residues. CDR1 and CDR2 (germline): GTSNPN, SVGIG (reference sequence). The CDR3 loop is CAWSVSPWTETQYF. The CDR3 DNA sequence: TGTGCCTGGAGTGTAAGCCCTTGGACAGAGACCCAGTACTTC. The variable domain in full, completed from reference TRBV30 and TRBJ2-5, reads SQTIHQWPATLVQPVGSPLSLECTVEGTSNPNLYWYRQAAGRGLQLLFYSVGIGQISSEVPQNLSASRPQDRQFILSSKKLLLSDSGFYLCAWSVSPWTETQYFGPGTRLLVL.

This clone came up once. The CDR3 nucleotides read TGTGCCTGGGGCGTAGGGAATAACTATGGCTACACCTTC. Amino acid sequence: CAWGVGNNYGYTF. The J gene is TRBJ1-2, the V gene TRBV30; D is ambiguous. Germline V gene sequence: CDR1 GTSNPN, CDR2 SVGIG (reference sequence). V lost 5 bases and J 1 base, leaving 11 bases between the germline ends. The CDR3 is 13 residues long.

V gene TRBV28 combines with J gene TRBJ1-4; D remains unclear. Trimming removed 8 bases at V and 0 bases at J, with 19 bases between. Per germline, CDR1 MDHEN and CDR2 SYDVKM. The CDR3 totals 17 residues. The CDR3 bases are TGTGCCAGCGGCCTACGAGAAGGGATTGCAACTAATGAAAAACTGTTTTTT. It yields the protein CASGLREGIATNEKLFF.

This clone has just one count. The V and J genes are TRBV28 and TRBJ1-2, with TRBD1 matching over 7 bases. CDR3 length: 15 residues. CDR1 and CDR2 (germline): MDHEN, SYDVKM. J lost 0 bases, V lost 6 bases, and 7 bases had no gene match. DNA of the CDR3: TGTGCCAGCAGCCGCCCCACAGGGGCTAACTATGGCTACACCTTC. Its translation is CASSRPTGANYGYTF.

The chain has TRBV30 and TRBJ1-1, with TRBD1 identical over 8 bases. The germline V gene encodes CDR1 GTSNPN and CDR2 SVGIG (reference sequence). V trimming: 3 bases; J trimming: 10 bases; junction bases outside the gene matches: 10. This CDR3 comprises 13 residues. CDR3 sequence (DNA): TGTGCCTGGAGATCGAGACAGGGGATCGGAGCTTTCTTT. Its protein is CAWRSRQGIGAFF.

V usage is TRBV30 and J usage is TRBJ1-5, with D perhaps matching TRBD1 (6 bases). Germline CDR1 and CDR2: GTSNPN and SVGIG (reference sequence). This CDR3 is 12 amino acids long. Trimming took 4 bases from V and 4 from J, leaving 8 bases between them. The CDR3 nucleotides read TGTGCCTGGAAGACAGGAAATCAGCCCCAGCATTTT. Its protein is CAWKTGNQPQHF.

The rearrangement links TRBV2 to TRBJ2-7; 9 bases map to TRBD2. V was pared by 7 bases and J by 0 bases, with 7 bases of the junction left unmatched. There are 15 residues in the CDR3. Germline V lookup: CDR1 SNHLY, CDR2 FYNNEI. The CDR3 spells CASNRLAVSSYEQYF. CDR3 bases: TGTGCCAGCAATCGACTAGCGGTTAGCTCCTACGAGCAGTACTTC.

The chain has TRBV27 and TRBJ1-6, with D maybe TRBD1 (5 bases). Germline V gene data show CDR1 as MNHEY and CDR2 as SMNVEV (reference sequence). The CDR3 is made up of 12 amino acids. V lost 6 bases to trimming and J lost 10 bases, with 10 bases between them. CDR3 bases: TGTGCCAGCAGGAGTGGGGGATCACCCCTCCACTTT. The encoded protein is CASRSGGSPLHF.

This clone is medium-sized by share. CDR3 region: CASSYSPDFQETQYF. Here the CDR3 DNA reads TGTGCCAGCAGTTACTCCCCGGACTTTCAAGAGACCCAGTACTTC. The chain uses TRBV6-2 or TRBV6-3 and TRBJ2-5; weak D call: TRBD2 (5 bases). Trimming removed 0 bases at V and 2 bases at J, with 10 bases between. CDR1 is MNHEY and CDR2 is SVGEGT in the germline V gene. The CDR3 sequence is 15 residues long.

The V call is TRBV13, the J call TRBJ2-1; D is undetermined. Trimming took off 2 bases at V and 2 bases at J, with 13 bases between the two ends. The CDR3 contains 16 residues. The germline V gene has CDR1 PRHDT and CDR2 FYEKMQ (reference sequence). CDR3 coding DNA: TGTGCCAGCAGCTTATCTACCCAGCGAGCCTACAATGAGCAGTTCTTC. This codes for CASSLSTQRAYNEQFF.

The chain recombines TRBV19 with TRBJ2-2, with D possibly being TRBD2 (6 bases). Deletions cut 0 bases from V and 3 bases from J, with 8 bases between. CDR1 is LNHDA and CDR2 is SQIVND in the germline V gene (reference sequence). The length of the CDR3 is 15 residues. CDR3 region: CASSIDGGDTGELFF. For the CDR3, the DNA is TGTGCCAGTAGTATAGACGGGGGTGACACCGGGGAGCTGTTTTTT.

The V call is TRBV27, the J call TRBJ2-7, with TRBD2 matching over 9 bases. With V trimmed by 10 bases and J by 3 bases, 7 bases remained unmatched. Germline V gene data show CDR1 as MNHEY and CDR2 as SMNVEV (reference sequence). This CDR3 is built from 13 residues. CDR3: CATMASGIYEQYF. The DNA of the CDR3 is TGTGCCACCATGGCTAGCGGGATCTACGAGCAGTACTTC.